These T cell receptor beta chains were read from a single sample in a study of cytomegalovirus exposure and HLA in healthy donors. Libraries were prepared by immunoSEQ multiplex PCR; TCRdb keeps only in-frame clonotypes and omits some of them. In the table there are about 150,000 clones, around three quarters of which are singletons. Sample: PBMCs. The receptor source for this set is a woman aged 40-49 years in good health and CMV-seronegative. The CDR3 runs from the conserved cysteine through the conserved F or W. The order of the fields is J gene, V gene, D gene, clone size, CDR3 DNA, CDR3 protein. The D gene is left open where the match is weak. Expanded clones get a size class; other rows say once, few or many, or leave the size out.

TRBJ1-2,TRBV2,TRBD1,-,TGTGCCAGCAGAGGGACAGGAATTAACTATGGCTACACCTTC,CASRGTGINYGYTF
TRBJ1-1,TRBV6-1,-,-,TGTGCCAGCAGTGCCATAACAGAGAACACTGAAGCTTTCTTT,CASSAITENTEAFF
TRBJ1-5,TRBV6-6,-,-,TGTGCCAGCAGCCCCCAATGGGGGGGTAATCAGCCCCAGCATTTT,CASSPQWGGNQPQHF
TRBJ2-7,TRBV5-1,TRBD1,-,TGCGCCAGCAGGGGACAGGGGTTTTCCTACGAGCAGTACTTC,CASRGQGFSYEQYF
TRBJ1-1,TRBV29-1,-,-,TGCAGCGTGGAACAGGGAGGTATGACTGAAGCTTTCTTT,CSVEQGGMTEAFF
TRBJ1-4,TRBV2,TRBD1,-,TGTGCCAGCAGTGAAGCGGAGATCCACAGGGGTAACGAAAAACTGTTTTTT,CASSEAEIHRGNEKLFF
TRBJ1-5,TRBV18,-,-,TGTGCCAGCTCACCGAGTCAGGGGATCAATCAGCCCCAGCATTTT,CASSPSQGINQPQHF
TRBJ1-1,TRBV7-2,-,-,TGTGCCAGCAGCCTTAACCCCGGCACTGAAGCTTTCTTT,CASSLNPGTEAFF
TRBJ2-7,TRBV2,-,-,TGTGCCAGCAGTGAAGATCTATCCTATGAGCAGTACTTC,CASSEDLSYEQYF
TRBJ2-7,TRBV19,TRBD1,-,TGTGCCAGTAGTTCTGGACAGGGGGCGTCCTACGAGCAGTACTTC,CASSSGQGASYEQYF
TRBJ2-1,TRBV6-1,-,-,TGTGCCAGCCGCCTTCCGGGACACGTGGGGGATGAGCAGTTCTTC,CASRLPGHVGDEQFF
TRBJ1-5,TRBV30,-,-,TGTGCCTGGAGCTTGACAGATCAGCCCCAGCATTTT,CAWSLTDQPQHF
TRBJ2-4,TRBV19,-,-,TGTGCCAGTAGTAGCTCAACAGGGATCGTCACACCTAACAAAAACATTCAGTACTTC,CASSSSTGIVTPNKNIQYF
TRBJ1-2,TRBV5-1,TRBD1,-,TGCGCCAGCAGCTTGGCCGGGACAGGGGCTTTCTATGGCTACACCTTC,CASSLAGTGAFYGYTF
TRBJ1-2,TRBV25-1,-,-,TGTGCCAGCAGTGGGAGTCTGCAGTCACATGGCTACACCTTC,CASSGSLQSHGYTF
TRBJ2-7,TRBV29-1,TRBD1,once,TGCAGCGTTGGCCCGGGGACAGTGTTCTACGAGCAGTACTTC,CSVGPGTVFYEQYF
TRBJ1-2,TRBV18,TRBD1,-,TGTGCCAGCTCTCCACAGGGGGCGGCGGACTATGGCTACACCTTC,CASSPQGAADYGYTF
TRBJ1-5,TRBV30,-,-,TGTGCCTGGAGCTTCCAAAGCCCAGGGGTAGGTCAGCCCCAGCATTTT,CAWSFQSPGVGQPQHF
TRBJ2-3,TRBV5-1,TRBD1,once,TGCGCCAGCAGCCCCCTAGACAGGGCGAGCACAGATACGCAGTATTTT,CASSPLDRASTDTQYF
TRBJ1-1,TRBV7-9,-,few,TGTGCCAGCAGGACGAGAAGGGGCTCCCCGAACACTGAAGCTTTCTTT,CASRTRRGSPNTEAFF
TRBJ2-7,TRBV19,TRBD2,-,TGTGCCAGTAGTAGTTCCGGGACTAGCGGGAGAAACGAGCAGTACTTC,CASSSSGTSGRNEQYF
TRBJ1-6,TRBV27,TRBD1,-,TGTGCCAGCAGTAAAGTTCCGGACAGGGGGGGATTTAGCTCCTATAATTCACCCCTCCACTTT,CASSKVPDRGGFSSYNSPLHF
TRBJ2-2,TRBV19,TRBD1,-,TGTGCCAGTACATGGGTAGGGGGCTACACCGGGGAGCTGTTTTTT,CASTWVGGYTGELFF
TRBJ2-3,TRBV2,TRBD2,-,TGTGCCAGACTAGCGGGGGGGCCAGATACGCAGTATTTT,CARLAGGPDTQYF